This record looks at one TCR beta chain sequence and its context. Its antigen remains unidentified. These data originate in a study of monozygotic twins with inflammatory bowel disease. Whole-study findings and limits: The authors note that differing immunosuppressive treatments may have added variability to patient repertoires.

TCRdb reprocessed the 5' RACE reads, keeping one entry per CDR3 protein, no DNA. Seen in this sample are about 200,000 distinct CDR3 sequences; the ten most common clones hold around 7.7%. CDR1 is MNHEY, CDR2 SVGAGI, per germline. The CDR3 loop spans 13 amino acids. The sequence came from a human donor with ulcerative colitis or Crohn's disease, or a healthy co-twin of an affected twin (not recorded which). The sample was blood. The V call is TRBV6-5, the J call TRBJ1-2; the D call of TRBD1 rests on TCRdb alone, since no DNA is present to check it. The CDR3 loop reads CASRPQGFNGYTF.